Each of the 8 T cell receptor beta chains below was sequenced from the same sample in a study of blood T cell repertoires in COVID-19. The assay was immunoSEQ multiplex PCR, and TCRdb's table has in-frame clones only and misses some. The data contain about 200,000 clones, approximately 91% of them singletons. Sequenced material: peripheral blood. Receptors originate from a man aged 60 to 69 who had recovered from COVID-19.

The rearrangement joins TRBV19 to TRBJ1-5, with a possible D match to TRBD1 (5 bases). CDR3 length: 15 residues. Looked up from germline, CDR1 is LNHDA and CDR2 is SQIVND (reference sequence). The V end was cut by 6 bases, the J end by 0 bases, with 12 bases between. The CDR3, as DNA: TGTGCCAGTAGAAGAGCAGGGAATAGCAATCAGCCCCAGCATTTT. Amino acids: CASRRAGNSNQPQHF.

The chain has TRBV7-2 and TRBJ1-5; D not certain. Germline CDR1 SGHTA, CDR2 FQGNSA. Trimming stripped 0 bases from V and 5 bases from J, with 5 bases between. The CDR3 extends over 13 amino acids. In DNA, the CDR3 is TGTGCCAGCAGCTTAGCGAGGGATCAGCCCCAGCATTTT. It codes for CASSLARDQPQHF.

V gene TRBV11-1 combines with J gene TRBJ1-1; 9 bases align to TRBD1. J was trimmed by 4 bases and V by 5 bases; bases with no gene match: 11. The germline CDR1 and CDR2 sequences are SGHAT and FQDESV (reference sequence). This CDR3 spans 16 amino acids. The CDR3 sequence is CASSPDRGGLGTEAFF. The CDR3 nucleotides read TGTGCCAGCAGCCCTGACAGGGGGGGTTTAGGCACTGAAGCTTTCTTT.

The chain is built from TRBV18 and TRBJ2-1, with D perhaps matching TRBD2 (5 bases). Per germline, CDR1 KGHSH and CDR2 LQKENI. V was trimmed by 3 bases and J by 9 bases, leaving 12 bases between them. The CDR3 totals 13 residues. The CDR3 region has the DNA TGTGCCAGCTCACCGGATTGGGCGGGTGAGCAGTTCTTC. Translating it yields CASSPDWAGEQFF. Full variable domain (missing parts from reference TRBV18 and TRBJ2-1): NAGVMQNPRHLVRRRGQEARLRCSPMKGHSHVYWYRQLPEEGLKFMVYLQKENIIDESGMPKERFSAEFPKEGPSILRIQQVVRGDSAAYFCASSPDWAGEQFFGPGTRLTVL.

The J gene is TRBJ2-7, the V gene TRBV15, with TRBD1 matching 8 bases. The CDR3 contains 15 residues. CDR1 and CDR2 from the germline V gene are LNHNV and YYDKDF (reference sequence). With V trimmed by 5 bases and J by 2 bases, 8 bases remained unmatched. The CDR3 loop reads CATSSYQGATYEQYF. Here the CDR3 DNA reads TGTGCCACCAGCTCCTACCAGGGGGCCACCTACGAGCAGTACTTC.

V gene TRBV11-3 combines with J gene TRBJ2-1, with 9 bases identical to TRBD2. Germline CDR1 and CDR2: SGHNT and YENEEA. J gave up 9 bases and V 1 base, and 10 bases lay outside the gene matches. There are 16 residues in the CDR3. CDR3 coding DNA: TGTGCCAGCAGCTTAGGCCACGCGGGAGGGCAGGGTGAGCAGTTCTTC. Amino acid sequence: CASSLGHAGGQGEQFF.

This rearrangement joins TRBV27 to TRBJ1-1; D possibly corresponds to TRBD1 (6 bases). This CDR3 has 16 amino acids. Germline V gives CDR1 MNHEY, CDR2 SMNVEV (reference sequence). V was cut by 2 bases and J by 5 bases, with 18 bases left in between. DNA of the CDR3: TGTGCCAGCAGTTTAACCCCCAGCGGGGGGCAAACTGAAGCTTTCTTT. Protein product: CASSLTPSGGQTEAFF.

The J gene is TRBJ2-7, the V gene TRBV19; 7 bases align to TRBD1. Germline lookup yields CDR1 LNHDA and CDR2 SQIVND (reference sequence). J was trimmed by 3 bases and V by 4 bases; bases with no gene match: 9. This CDR3 has 15 residues. CDR3 DNA sequence: TGTGCCAGTAGTACCCCCTCGACAGGGCGCTACGAGCAGTACTTC. Protein product: CASSTPSTGRYEQYF.